This T cell receptor beta chain was profiled in a study of T-cell reconstitution after alpha-beta-depleted transplantation in children. Whole-study findings and limits: Counts and diversity of T cells one year after transplant came mostly from newly produced T cells. Reportedly, alpha-beta T cells present about two months post-transplant originated from several hundred expanded clones of graft origin. Certain patients had high TCRbeta diversity at day 60, and it came from recipient T cells and thymic progenitors that survived.

Unique molecular identifiers featured in how the TCRbeta library was prepared. TCRdb reprocessed the PCR reads with MiXCR, giving one entry per CDR3 protein. The sample records 550,000 to 600,000 distinct CDR3 sequences, about 21% being singletons. The CDR3 spans 14 residues. CDR1 is DFQATT, CDR2 SNEGSKA, per germline (reference sequence). Deletions cut 6 bases from V and 4 bases from J, with 18 bases between. To note about this clonotype: Its antigen is not known.

The source is a boy under three years old who had a stem cell transplant for acute myeloid leukemia, so the T cells may come from the graft donor. V and J are TRBV20-1 and TRBJ2-5; D may match TRBD1 or TRBD2 (5 bases each). The material sequenced was PBMCs, mostly from graft donor cells, taken 360 days after TCRalphabeta/CD19-depleted stem cell transplant. The CDR3 sequence: CSAPEVGVLETQYF. The CDR3, as DNA: TGCAGTGCCCCAGAGGTGGGGGTCCTAGAGACCCAGTACTTC.